The rows below give T cell receptor beta chains drawn from one sample of a study of blood T cell repertoires in COVID-19. Sequencing used immunoSEQ multiplex PCR; TCRdb keeps in-frame clones, though not all of them. The profile shows 55,000 or so clones, 90% of them singletons. Sequencing input: peripheral blood. The source is a man aged 40-50 years with acute or convalescent COVID-19. Each CDR3 is given without its conserved first and last residue.

j_gene | v_gene | CDR3aa
TRBJ2-1 | TRBV27 | ASSLAGTRTYNEQF
TRBJ2-7 | TRBV7-9 | ASSLSQGGEQY
TRBJ2-1 | TRBV12-5 | ASGFSSYNEQF
TRBJ1-2 | TRBV10-3 | AISENDLEGYT
TRBJ2-7 | TRBV30 | AWSRGQGAGEQY
TRBJ2-3 | TRBV5-6 | ASSAQLAGLVDTQY
TRBJ1-4 | TRBV5-1 | ASSWDTTGIRDEKLF
TRBJ2-1 | TRBV2 | ASSFSGTSYNEQF
TRBJ1-2 | TRBV6-5 | ASRGDSQGYT
TRBJ2-3 | TRBV27 | ASSLVLARTDTQY
TRBJ2-7 | TRBV5-4 | ASSLGLEEQY
TRBJ2-7 | TRBV6-5 | ASSYGAGGPPNEQY
TRBJ2-3 | TRBV11-2 | ASSYLAGDTQY
TRBJ1-1 | TRBV18 | ASSRDRTMNTEAF
TRBJ1-4 | TRBV6-5 | ATSREGVPHEKLF
TRBJ2-1 | TRBV6-1 | ASSAVTAPSYNEQF
TRBJ2-5 | TRBV14 | ASSRLAGGRETQY
TRBJ1-2 | TRBV28 | ASAGQGRHGYT
TRBJ2-1 | TRBV9 | ASSVGPSSYNEQF
TRBJ1-1 | TRBV6-5 | ASSLSSAGATEAF
TRBJ2-1 | TRBV6-1 | ASSELAGGIVNEQF
TRBJ2-1 | TRBV30 | AWSVPSGSYNEQF
TRBJ2-1 | TRBV14 | ASSQHSGRGIFYNEQF
TRBJ1-2 | TRBV15 | ATSGHRGYGYT
TRBJ1-1 | TRBV5-6 | ASSRDSENTEAF
TRBJ1-5 | TRBV21-1 | ASLRGGARQPQH
TRBJ1-1 | TRBV19 | ASSPRTGGGTEAF
TRBJ2-7 | TRBV15 | ATSRLAGEHEQY
TRBJ2-3 | TRBV3-1/TRBV3-2 | ASSLSSPSTDTQY
TRBJ1-5 | TRBV28 | ASSLSPFDRAGNQPQH
TRBJ1-3 | TRBV27 | ASSTNVDRATLCSGNTIY
TRBJ2-2 | TRBV29-1 | SVVSSGAGLNTGELF
TRBJ2-1 | TRBV30 | AWTGGTLYNEQF
TRBJ1-4 | TRBV5-4 | ASALDRDVEKLF
TRBJ2-3 | TRBV18 | ASSPPSTDTQY
TRBJ2-3 | TRBV9 | ASSVGLPGELTDTQY
TRBJ1-3 | TRBV7-7 | ASSPGQANSGNTIY